This T cell receptor (beta chain) was recovered during a study of beta chain features in type 1 diabetes. Only a few counts were recorded for this clone. Its antigen is as yet unknown. Germline CDR1 reads KGHSH; CDR2 reads LQKENI. There are 16 residues in the CDR3. V shed 3 bases and J shed 1 base, with 15 bases lying between them. Study outcomes and limitations: TCRB CDR3s were moderately but significantly shorter in Type 1 diabetes patients in all four CD4+ subsets. Compared to healthy donors, patients appeared to have naive, central memory and Treg TCRB repertoires that were more alike.

Reverse transcribing all isolated RNA meant expressed TCRB transcripts were sequenced. Some clones are missing from TCRdb's copy, which holds only in-frame ones; the method was immunoSEQ multiplex PCR. This table has 250,000 to 350,000 clones, 14% appearing once. CD45RO/CCR7/CD25/CD127/CD95/CD27 staining was used to isolate CD4+ naive, central memory, regulatory and stem cell-like memory cells by sorting. The chain uses TRBV18 and TRBJ1-1; weak D call: TRBD1 (6 bases). Input material: naive CD4+ T cells from blood. The clonotype was recovered from a man younger than 40 with type 1 diabetes. The CDR3 DNA follows: TGTGCCAGCTCACCTCGCACAGGGCTCGAGAACACTGAAGCTTTCTTT. Amino acids: CASSPRTGLENTEAFF.